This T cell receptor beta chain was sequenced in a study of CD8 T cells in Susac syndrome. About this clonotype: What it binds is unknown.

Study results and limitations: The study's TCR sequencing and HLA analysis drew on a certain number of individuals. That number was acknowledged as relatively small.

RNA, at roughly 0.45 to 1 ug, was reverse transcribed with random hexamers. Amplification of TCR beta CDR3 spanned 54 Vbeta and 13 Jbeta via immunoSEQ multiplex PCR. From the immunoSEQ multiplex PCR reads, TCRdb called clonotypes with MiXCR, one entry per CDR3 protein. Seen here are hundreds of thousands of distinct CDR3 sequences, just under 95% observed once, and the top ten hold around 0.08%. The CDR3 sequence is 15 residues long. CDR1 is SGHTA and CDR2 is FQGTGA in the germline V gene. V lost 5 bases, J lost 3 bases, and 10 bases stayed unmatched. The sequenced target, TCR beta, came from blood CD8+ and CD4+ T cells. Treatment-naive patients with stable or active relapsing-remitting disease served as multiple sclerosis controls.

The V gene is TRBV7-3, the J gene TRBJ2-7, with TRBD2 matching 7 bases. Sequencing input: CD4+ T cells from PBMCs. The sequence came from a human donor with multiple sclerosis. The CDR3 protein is CASSPSGGQNYEQYF. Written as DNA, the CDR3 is TGTGCCAGCAGCCCTAGCGGAGGGCAGAACTACGAGCAGTACTTC.